This T cell receptor beta chain was observed in a study of cytomegalovirus exposure and HLA in healthy donors. This clone came up once. The CDR3 contains 13 residues. The ends lost 4 bases at V and 3 bases at J; junction bases unmatched: 4. Germline V lookup: CDR1 SGHNT, CDR2 YYREEE (reference sequence). The study ran its PCR with 60 Vbeta and 13 Jbeta primers. The repertoire was sequenced with immunoSEQ multiplex PCR; TCRdb's copy has only in-frame clones and lacks some. The sample consists of about 140,000 clones, 60% to 85% of them appearing once. The genes are TRBV5-4 and TRBJ2-7, with 7 bases fitting TRBD1. The receptor's source is a male donor in good health and CMV-seronegative. The sequenced sample consisted of PBMCs. CDR3 protein: CASSQDRVYEQYF. The DNA of the CDR3 is TGTGCCAGCAGCCAAGACAGGGTCTACGAGCAGTACTTC.